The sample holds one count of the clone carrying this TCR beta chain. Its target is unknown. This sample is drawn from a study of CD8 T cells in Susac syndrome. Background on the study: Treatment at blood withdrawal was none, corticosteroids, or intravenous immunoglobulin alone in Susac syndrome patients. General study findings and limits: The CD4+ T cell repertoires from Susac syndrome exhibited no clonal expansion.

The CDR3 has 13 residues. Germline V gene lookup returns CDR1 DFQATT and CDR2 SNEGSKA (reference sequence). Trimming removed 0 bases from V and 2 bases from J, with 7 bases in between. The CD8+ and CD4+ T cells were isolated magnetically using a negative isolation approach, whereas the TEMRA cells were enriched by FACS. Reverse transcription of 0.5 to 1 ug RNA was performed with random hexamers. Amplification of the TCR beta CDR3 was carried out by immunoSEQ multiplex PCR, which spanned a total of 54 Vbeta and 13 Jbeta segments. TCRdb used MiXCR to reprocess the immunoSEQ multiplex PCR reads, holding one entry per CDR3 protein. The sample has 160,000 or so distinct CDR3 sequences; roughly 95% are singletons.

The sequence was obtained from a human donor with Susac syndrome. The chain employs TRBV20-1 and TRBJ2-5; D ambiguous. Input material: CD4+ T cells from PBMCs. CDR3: CSARDLRQETQYF. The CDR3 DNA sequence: TGCAGTGCTAGAGATCTCCGGCAAGAGACCCAGTACTTC.